The sample holds a few counts of the clone carrying this TCR beta chain. Germline V lookup: CDR1 LGHNA, CDR2 YNFKEQ. The ends lost 0 bases at V and 0 bases at J; junction bases unmatched: 4. The CDR3 is made up of 16 amino acids. This specimen comes from a study of blood T cell repertoires in COVID-19. Across the whole study: Sites in the United States, Italy and Spain provided acute and convalescent COVID-19 samples.

Per the study methods: Reference gene primer amplification yielded estimated nucleated cell counts. This table comes from immunoSEQ multiplex PCR, and its TCRdb copy is limited to in-frame clones, with some not included. The D gene and trimming were derived from the DNA, and the V and J assignments and clone size from that table. This sample has about 380,000 clones, with about 87% found just once. Enrolled through a virtual design, the participants were between roughly 18 and 95 years of age and came from about two dozen US areas. In assigning cohorts, the study relied on participant-reported clinical history.

This clonotype originated in a man aged 25 to 45 who had recovered from COVID-19. The chain recombines TRBV4-2 with TRBJ2-7; 8 positions match TRBD2. Source material: PBMCs or T cells enriched from blood (not recorded which). This chain's CDR3 is CASSQEAGEGSYEQYF. In DNA, the CDR3 is TGTGCCAGCAGCCAAGAAGCGGGGGAGGGCTCCTACGAGCAGTACTTC.